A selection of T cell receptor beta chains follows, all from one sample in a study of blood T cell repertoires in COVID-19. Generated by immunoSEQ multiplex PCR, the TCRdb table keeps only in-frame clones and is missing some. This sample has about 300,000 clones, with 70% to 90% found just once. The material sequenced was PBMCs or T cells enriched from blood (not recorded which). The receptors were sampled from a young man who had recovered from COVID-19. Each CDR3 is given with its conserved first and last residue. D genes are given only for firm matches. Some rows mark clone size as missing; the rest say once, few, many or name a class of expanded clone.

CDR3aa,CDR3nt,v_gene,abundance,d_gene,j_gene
CAIRYSGIEDGYTF,TGTGCCATCAGGTACTCCGGCATCGAGGATGGCTACACCTTC,TRBV10-3,once,NA,TRBJ1-2
CASLGATGQPQHF,TGTGCCAGTTTGGGGGCCACCGGCCAGCCCCAGCATTTT,TRBV19,NA,NA,TRBJ1-5
CATSDGRGRNGYTF,TGTGCCACCAGTGATGGGAGAGGGCGTAATGGCTACACCTTC,TRBV24-1,once,NA,TRBJ1-2
CATSRDRGGQEKLFF,TGTGCCACCAGCAGGGACAGGGGAGGACAAGAAAAACTGTTTTTT,TRBV15,NA,TRBD1,TRBJ1-4
CASSFQVGGNQPQHF,TGTGCCAGTAGCTTCCAAGTCGGGGGCAATCAGCCCCAGCATTTT,TRBV19,NA,NA,TRBJ1-5
CASSPDKNYGYTF,TGTGCCAGCAGCCCAGACAAAAACTATGGCTACACCTTC,TRBV7-3,NA,NA,TRBJ1-2
CAGGRDTEAFF,TGTGCCGGAGGACGGGACACTGAAGCTTTCTTT,TRBV7-3,NA,NA,TRBJ1-1
CASSQDRFQETQYF,TGTGCCAGCAGCCAGGACAGATTCCAAGAGACCCAGTACTTC,TRBV3-1/TRBV3-2,NA,NA,TRBJ2-5
CASSQPGTGGEQYF,TGCGCCAGCAGCCAACCCGGGACAGGGGGTGAGCAGTACTTC,TRBV4-1,NA,TRBD1,TRBJ2-7
CATSDWQGADYTF,TGTGCCACCAGTGATTGGCAGGGGGCGGACTACACCTTC,TRBV24-1,NA,TRBD1,TRBJ1-2
CASSFRTGYGLNQPQHF,TGTGCCAGCAGCTTCCGGACAGGGTATGGGCTAAATCAGCCCCAGCATTTT,TRBV5-6,NA,TRBD1,TRBJ1-5
CASSSAGGAKNIQYF,TGTGCCAGCAGTTCGGCAGGGGGGGCCAAAAACATTCAGTACTTC,TRBV11-1,NA,NA,TRBJ2-4
CASSGTSTPYGYTF,TGTGCCAGCAGTGGGACTTCTACCCCCTATGGCTACACCTTC,TRBV2,NA,NA,TRBJ1-2
CASSPEQGWGNSPLHF,TGTGCCAGCAGTCCCGAACAGGGTTGGGGGAATTCACCCCTCCACTTT,TRBV27,once,NA,TRBJ1-6
CASSRGQGETQYF,TGTGCCAGCAGCCGGGGACAGGGAGAGACCCAGTACTTC,TRBV4-2,NA,TRBD1,TRBJ2-5
CASSVGGYEQYF,TGTGCCAGCAGCGTCGGGGGCTACGAGCAGTACTTC,TRBV3-1/TRBV3-2,NA,NA,TRBJ2-7
CASSLWTGWSEETQYF,TGTGCCAGCAGCTTATGGACAGGGTGGTCGGAGGAGACCCAGTACTTC,TRBV5-6,once,TRBD1,TRBJ2-5
CASSQGQNTEAFF,TGTGCCAGCTCGCAGGGGCAGAACACTGAAGCTTTCTTT,TRBV18,once,NA,TRBJ1-1
CASSVQGLETQYF,TGTGCCAGCAGCGTACAGGGTTTGGAGACCCAGTACTTC,TRBV11-2,once,NA,TRBJ2-5
CASSFETGELFF,TGTGCCAGCAGCTTTGAGACCGGGGAGCTGTTTTTT,TRBV7-9,NA,NA,TRBJ2-2
CASRTPEGNTIYF,TGTGCCAGCAGAACCCCGGAGGGAAACACCATATATTTT,TRBV5-8,NA,NA,TRBJ1-3
CASSLTKRAQPQHF,TGCGCCAGCAGCTTGACCAAGCGGGCTCAGCCCCAGCATTTT,TRBV5-1,few,NA,TRBJ1-5
CASSFGPRENQPQHF,TGCGCCAGCAGCTTCGGGCCGCGGGAGAATCAGCCCCAGCATTTT,TRBV5-1,NA,NA,TRBJ1-5
CATNSNSLTEAFF,TGTGCCACCAACTCGAACAGCCTCACTGAAGCTTTCTTT,TRBV19,NA,NA,TRBJ1-1
CASSYGGQHTEAFF,TGTGCCAGCAGTTACGGGGGACAGCACACTGAAGCTTTCTTT,TRBV9,NA,TRBD1,TRBJ1-1
CASSAGGAYVDTQYF,TGTGCCAGTAGTGCCGGGGGGGCCTATGTAGATACGCAGTATTTT,TRBV19,NA,TRBD2,TRBJ2-3
CASSAGVSDYNEQFF,TGTGCCAGCAGTGCAGGGGTCTCCGATTACAATGAGCAGTTCTTC,TRBV27,once,NA,TRBJ2-1
CASSEAGGTGELFF,TGTGCCAGCAGTGAAGCGGGGGGGACCGGGGAGCTGTTTTTT,TRBV25-1,few,TRBD2,TRBJ2-2
CAIPDRACEQYF,TGTGCCATCCCGGACAGGGCGTGCGAGCAGTACTTC,TRBV10-3,NA,TRBD1,TRBJ2-7
CASSPPSWQDSNQPQHF,TGTGCCAGCTCACCACCTAGTTGGCAGGATAGCAATCAGCCCCAGCATTTT,TRBV18,NA,NA,TRBJ1-5
CASSITGTGGYEQYF,TGTGCCAGTTCCATTACCGGGACAGGGGGCTACGAGCAGTACTTC,TRBV19,NA,TRBD1,TRBJ2-7
CASSIDRGQQYNSPLHF,TGTGCCAGTAGTATAGATCGAGGACAGCAATATAATTCACCCCTCCACTTT,TRBV19,NA,NA,TRBJ1-6
CASSSTLTGGSGFETQYF,TGTGCCAGCAGCTCTACCCTTACAGGGGGCAGCGGGTTTGAGACCCAGTACTTC,TRBV5-8,NA,TRBD1,TRBJ2-5
CASSPIGLAGEFSEQFF,TGTGCCAGCAGCCCTATAGGACTAGCGGGGGAGTTTAGTGAGCAGTTCTTC,TRBV21-1,NA,NA,TRBJ2-1
CASSLLGGNTEAFF,TGTGCCAGCAGCCTGCTAGGGGGTAACACTGAAGCTTTCTTT,TRBV7-9,once,NA,TRBJ1-1
CSAKKDLTEYKVAFF,TGCAGCGCCAAGAAGGACCTGACAGAGTATAAGGTGGCTTTCTTT,TRBV29-1,NA,NA,TRBJ1-1
CASSLAPTGVYQETQYF,TGTGCCAGCAGCTTGGCCCCGACAGGGGTCTACCAAGAGACCCAGTACTTC,TRBV5-5,NA,TRBD1,TRBJ2-5